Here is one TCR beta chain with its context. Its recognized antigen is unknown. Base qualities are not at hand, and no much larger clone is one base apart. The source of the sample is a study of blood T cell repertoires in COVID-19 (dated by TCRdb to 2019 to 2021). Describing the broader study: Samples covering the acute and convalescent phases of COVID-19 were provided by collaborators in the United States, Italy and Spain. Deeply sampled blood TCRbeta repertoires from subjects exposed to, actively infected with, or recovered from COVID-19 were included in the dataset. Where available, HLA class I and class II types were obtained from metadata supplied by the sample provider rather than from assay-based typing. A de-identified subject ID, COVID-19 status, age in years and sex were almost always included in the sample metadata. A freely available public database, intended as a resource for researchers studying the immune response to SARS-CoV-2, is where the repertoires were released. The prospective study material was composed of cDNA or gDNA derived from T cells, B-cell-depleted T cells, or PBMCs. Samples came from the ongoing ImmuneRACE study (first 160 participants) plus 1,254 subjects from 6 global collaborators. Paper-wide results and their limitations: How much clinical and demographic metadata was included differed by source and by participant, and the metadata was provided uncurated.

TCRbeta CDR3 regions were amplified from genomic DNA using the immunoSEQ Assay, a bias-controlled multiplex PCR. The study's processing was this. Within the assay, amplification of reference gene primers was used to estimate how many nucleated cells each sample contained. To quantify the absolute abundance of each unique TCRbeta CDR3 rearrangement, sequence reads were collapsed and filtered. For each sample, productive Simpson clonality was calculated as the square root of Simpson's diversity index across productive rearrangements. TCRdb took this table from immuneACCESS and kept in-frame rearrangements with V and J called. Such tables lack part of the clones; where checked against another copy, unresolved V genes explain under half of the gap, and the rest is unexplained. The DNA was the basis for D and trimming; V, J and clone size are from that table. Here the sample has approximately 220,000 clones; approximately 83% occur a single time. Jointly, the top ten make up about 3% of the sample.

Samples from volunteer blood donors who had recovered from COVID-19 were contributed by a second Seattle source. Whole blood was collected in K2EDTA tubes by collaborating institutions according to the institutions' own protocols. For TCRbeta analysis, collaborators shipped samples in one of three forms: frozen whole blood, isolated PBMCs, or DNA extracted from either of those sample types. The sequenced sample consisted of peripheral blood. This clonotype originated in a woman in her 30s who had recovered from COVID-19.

The nucleotide sequence is TGTGCCAGCAGCTCCGGGACTAGCGGACCCTACGAGCAGTACTTC. It translates to CASSSGTSGPYEQYF. The rearrangement joined TRBV7-6 to TRBJ2-7, and 11 junctional nucleotides match TRBD2. The junction shows trimming of 4 bases on V and 2 bases on J, and the gene matches do not reach 4 bases of it. Inclusive of the bounding cysteine and phenylalanine, the CDR3 is 15 residues long. Only CDR3 DNA is held: 45 bases, read in frame from base 1. CDR1 and CDR2 are drawn from the germline V gene: SGHVS, FNYEAQ.